The rows below give T cell receptor beta chains drawn from one sample of a study of identical twins. TCRdb itself ran the 5' RACE reads through MiXCR, one entry per CDR3 protein. This repertoire shows more than 1.5 million distinct CDR3 sequences, about 31% found once; its top ten account for about 0.25%. Sample: cord blood. These TCRs come from a newborn girl in good health. Both conserved end residues are part of each CDR3. A D gene is named only where the DNA matches it firmly. Clone size is not always given. Where it is, it says once, few, many or a class for expanded clones.

V gene: TRBV6-5; clone size: -; D gene: -; J gene: TRBJ1-2; CDR3 protein: CASLSGHSYGYTF; CDR3 DNA: TGTGCCAGCCTATCGGGACACAGCTATGGCTACACCTTC
V gene: TRBV24-1; clone size: -; D gene: TRBD2; J gene: TRBJ2-3; CDR3 protein: CATSDAGLAGGRGFTATQYF; CDR3 DNA: TGTGCCACCAGTGATGCCGGACTAGCGGGGGGGCGAGGGTTCACAGCTACGCAGTATTTT
V gene: TRBV20-1; clone size: -; D gene: -; J gene: TRBJ1-2; CDR3 protein: CSARAGVGGGYTF; CDR3 DNA: TGCAGTGCTAGAGCCGGGGTAGGGGGGGGCTACACCTTC
V gene: TRBV5-1; clone size: few; D gene: -; J gene: TRBJ2-3; CDR3 protein: CASSLALTGNTDTQYF; CDR3 DNA: TGCGCCAGCAGCTTGGCCCTAACAGGGAACACAGATACGCAGTATTTT
V gene: TRBV4-2; clone size: few; D gene: -; J gene: TRBJ2-7; CDR3 protein: CASSQEVGGGVKYF; CDR3 DNA: TGTGCCAGCAGCCAAGAAGTCGGCGGGGGCGTAAAGTACTTC
V gene: TRBV20-1; clone size: few; D gene: -; J gene: TRBJ1-1; CDR3 protein: CSARWVRELSNTEAFF; CDR3 DNA: TGCAGTGCTAGATGGGTCAGAGAGCTTAGTAACACTGAAGCTTTCTTT
V gene: TRBV5-6; clone size: -; D gene: -; J gene: TRBJ1-2; CDR3 protein: CASSLARQNYGYTF; CDR3 DNA: TGTGCCAGCAGCTTGGCGCGGCAAAACTATGGCTACACCTTC
V gene: TRBV4-2; clone size: few; D gene: -; J gene: TRBJ1-6; CDR3 protein: CASSQVHDNSPLHF; CDR3 DNA: TGTGCCAGCAGCCAAGTGCACGATAATTCACCCCTCCACTTT
V gene: TRBV2; clone size: -; D gene: -; J gene: TRBJ1-6; CDR3 protein: CASRARVYNSPLHF; CDR3 DNA: TGTGCCAGCAGGGCCAGGGTCTATAATTCACCCCTCCACTTT
V gene: TRBV5-1; clone size: -; D gene: TRBD2; J gene: TRBJ2-7; CDR3 protein: CASSPLADYNEQYF; CDR3 DNA: TGCGCCAGCAGCCCACTAGCGGACTACAATGAGCAGTACTTC
V gene: TRBV12-3/TRBV12-4; clone size: few; D gene: TRBD1; J gene: TRBJ1-5; CDR3 protein: CASSPGTGPNQPQHF; CDR3 DNA: TGTGCCAGCAGTCCCGGGACAGGGCCCAATCAGCCCCAGCATTTT
V gene: TRBV13; clone size: few; D gene: TRBD2; J gene: TRBJ2-1; CDR3 protein: CASQGSSGGALRNEQFF; CDR3 DNA: TGTGCCAGCCAAGGGTCTAGCGGGGGGGCCTTGAGGAATGAGCAGTTCTTC
V gene: TRBV4-1; clone size: -; D gene: -; J gene: TRBJ2-3; CDR3 protein: CASSQDVEDTQYF; CDR3 DNA: TGCGCCAGCAGCCAAGATGTGGAGGATACGCAGTATTTT
V gene: TRBV3-1; clone size: few; D gene: -; J gene: TRBJ1-4; CDR3 protein: CASSQETPTRLFF; CDR3 DNA: TGTGCCAGCAGCCAAGAAACGCCTACTCGTCTGTTTTTT
V gene: TRBV4-2; clone size: few; D gene: TRBD2; J gene: TRBJ2-7; CDR3 protein: CASRSGSRGGYEQYF; CDR3 DNA: TGTGCCAGCAGGAGTGGCTCGCGGGGGGGTTACGAGCAGTACTTC
V gene: TRBV4-1; clone size: few; D gene: TRBD2; J gene: TRBJ2-1; CDR3 protein: CASSRRIAGENEQFF; CDR3 DNA: TGCGCCAGCAGCCGAAGGATAGCGGGAGAAAATGAGCAGTTCTTC
V gene: TRBV10-3; clone size: -; D gene: -; J gene: TRBJ1-5; CDR3 protein: CAISDEVVGVGNQPQHF; CDR3 DNA: TGTGCCATCAGTGACGAGGTCGTGGGTGTGGGCAATCAGCCCCAGCATTTT
V gene: TRBV3-1; clone size: -; D gene: -; J gene: TRBJ2-5; CDR3 protein: CASSPPPGHSEETQYF; CDR3 DNA: TGTGCCAGCAGCCCACCCCCGGGACATTCGGAAGAGACCCAGTACTTC
V gene: TRBV6-5; clone size: few; D gene: -; J gene: TRBJ2-1; CDR3 protein: CASSYESASYNEQFF; CDR3 DNA: TGTGCCAGCAGTTATGAGTCTGCCTCCTACAATGAGCAGTTCTTC
V gene: TRBV20-1; clone size: -; D gene: TRBD2; J gene: TRBJ2-5; CDR3 protein: CSALSGGSDEQYF; CDR3 DNA: TGCAGTGCCCTGAGCGGGGGCAGCGATGAGCAGTACTTC
V gene: TRBV11-3; clone size: -; D gene: -; J gene: TRBJ1-1; CDR3 protein: CASSLDRWTEAFF; CDR3 DNA: TGTGCCAGCAGCTTAGATCGGTGGACTGAAGCTTTCTTT
V gene: TRBV9; clone size: -; D gene: TRBD2; J gene: TRBJ2-3; CDR3 protein: CASSVRKSGGAPDTQYF; CDR3 DNA: TGTGCCAGCAGCGTTCGGAAAAGCGGGGGGGCCCCAGATACGCAGTATTTT
V gene: TRBV7-2; clone size: -; D gene: TRBD1; J gene: TRBJ1-5; CDR3 protein: CASSLETGGYSNQPQHF; CDR3 DNA: TGTGCCAGCAGCTTAGAGACAGGGGGATATAGCAATCAGCCCCAGCATTTT
V gene: TRBV5-5; clone size: -; D gene: -; J gene: TRBJ2-1; CDR3 protein: CASRVPDDNEQFF; CDR3 DNA: TGTGCCAGCAGGGTCCCGGACGACAATGAGCAGTTCTTC
V gene: TRBV21-1; clone size: few; D gene: -; J gene: TRBJ1-4; CDR3 protein: CASSKARGGEEKLFF; CDR3 DNA: TGTGCCAGCAGCAAAGCCCGAGGCGGGGAAGAAAAACTGTTTTTT
V gene: TRBV7-8; clone size: few; D gene: -; J gene: TRBJ2-5; CDR3 protein: CASSSLWRVQETQYF; CDR3 DNA: TGTGCCAGCAGCTCACTATGGCGGGTGCAAGAGACCCAGTACTTC
V gene: TRBV4-2; clone size: few; D gene: -; J gene: TRBJ2-6; CDR3 protein: CASSQAGTGSGANVLTF; CDR3 DNA: TGTGCCAGCAGCCAAGCCGGGACTGGCTCTGGGGCCAACGTCCTGACTTTC
V gene: TRBV5-1; clone size: once; D gene: TRBD2; J gene: TRBJ2-5; CDR3 protein: CASNSGRAVPNEQYF; CDR3 DNA: TGCGCCAGCAATAGCGGGAGGGCCGTGCCCAATGAGCAGTACTTC
V gene: TRBV6-2/TRBV6-3; clone size: few; D gene: TRBD2; J gene: TRBJ2-7; CDR3 protein: CASSYVSGGTTYEQYF; CDR3 DNA: TGTGCCAGCAGTTACGTTAGCGGGGGGACGACCTACGAGCAGTACTTC
V gene: TRBV30; clone size: -; D gene: -; J gene: TRBJ2-3; CDR3 protein: CACADGQGVTDTQYF; CDR3 DNA: TGTGCCTGTGCGGATGGGCAGGGAGTCACAGATACGCAGTATTTT
V gene: TRBV11-2; clone size: few; D gene: TRBD1; J gene: TRBJ1-2; CDR3 protein: CASSIRTGTDGYTF; CDR3 DNA: TGTGCCAGCAGCATCCGGACAGGGACGGATGGCTACACCTTC
V gene: TRBV10-3; clone size: -; D gene: TRBD1; J gene: TRBJ1-5; CDR3 protein: CATSRQGGNQPQHF; CDR3 DNA: TGTGCCACCAGTCGACAGGGAGGTAATCAGCCCCAGCATTTT
V gene: TRBV6-1; clone size: few; D gene: -; J gene: TRBJ2-3; CDR3 protein: CASNVGLRTDTQYF; CDR3 DNA: TGTGCCAGCAATGTGGGACTTCGCACAGATACGCAGTATTTT
V gene: TRBV10-3; clone size: -; D gene: -; J gene: TRBJ1-5; CDR3 protein: CAINRQGGKAGQPQHF; CDR3 DNA: TGTGCCATCAACCGTCAAGGAGGGAAGGCCGGTCAGCCCCAGCATTTT
V gene: TRBV20-1; clone size: few; D gene: -; J gene: TRBJ1-6; CDR3 protein: CSARDQGEGSPLHF; CDR3 DNA: TGCAGTGCTAGAGACCAGGGCGAGGGTTCACCCCTCCACTTT
V gene: TRBV12-3/TRBV12-4; clone size: -; D gene: TRBD2; J gene: TRBJ2-1; CDR3 protein: CASSPLAGGPSEQFF; CDR3 DNA: TGTGCCAGCAGTCCGCTAGCGGGGGGGCCAAGTGAGCAGTTCTTC
V gene: TRBV7-9; clone size: -; D gene: -; J gene: TRBJ2-3; CDR3 protein: CASTTGRDTQYF; CDR3 DNA: TGTGCCAGCACCACCGGGAGAGATACGCAGTATTTT
V gene: TRBV20-1; clone size: -; D gene: TRBD2; J gene: TRBJ2-3; CDR3 protein: CSARDSGFGDTQYF; CDR3 DNA: TGCAGTGCTAGAGATAGCGGGTTCGGAGATACGCAGTATTTT
V gene: TRBV20-1; clone size: few; D gene: TRBD2; J gene: TRBJ2-3; CDR3 protein: CSAGGIPPRTDTQYF; CDR3 DNA: TGCAGTGCCGGGGGGATACCACCCCGCACAGATACGCAGTATTTT
V gene: TRBV7-2; clone size: many; D gene: TRBD2; J gene: TRBJ2-4; CDR3 protein: CASRRASGLAKNIQYF; CDR3 DNA: TGTGCCAGCAGACGAGCTAGCGGTCTAGCCAAAAACATTCAGTACTTC
V gene: TRBV20-1; clone size: -; D gene: TRBD1; J gene: TRBJ2-7; CDR3 protein: CSARSTGGSYNEQYF; CDR3 DNA: TGCAGTGCTAGGTCGACAGGGGGCTCCTACAATGAGCAGTACTTC
V gene: TRBV3-1; clone size: few; D gene: -; J gene: TRBJ2-1; CDR3 protein: CASSLFKGKGPFNEQFF; CDR3 DNA: TGTGCCAGCAGCCTCTTTAAAGGGAAGGGCCCGTTCAATGAGCAGTTCTTC
V gene: TRBV6-1; clone size: -; D gene: TRBD2; J gene: TRBJ2-1; CDR3 protein: CASSALTSGSYNEQFF; CDR3 DNA: TGTGCCAGCAGCGCCCTGACTAGCGGGAGTTACAATGAGCAGTTCTTC
V gene: TRBV12-3/TRBV12-4; clone size: -; D gene: TRBD1; J gene: TRBJ2-5; CDR3 protein: CASSLQDRGNEQYF; CDR3 DNA: TGTGCCAGCAGTTTACAGGACAGGGGCAATGAGCAGTACTTC
V gene: TRBV25-1; clone size: few; D gene: -; J gene: TRBJ2-1; CDR3 protein: CASSDRFPPKFF; CDR3 DNA: TGTGCCAGCAGTGACCGATTCCCGCCCAAGTTCTTC
V gene: TRBV20-1; clone size: few; D gene: TRBD1; J gene: TRBJ2-7; CDR3 protein: CSGTLDRVYEQYF; CDR3 DNA: TGCAGCGGAACCTTGGACAGGGTCTACGAGCAGTACTTC
V gene: TRBV9; clone size: -; D gene: -; J gene: TRBJ2-3; CDR3 protein: CASSPSWGPPDTQYF; CDR3 DNA: TGTGCCAGCAGCCCTTCGTGGGGGCCCCCAGATACGCAGTATTTT
V gene: TRBV12-3/TRBV12-4; clone size: -; D gene: -; J gene: TRBJ2-1; CDR3 protein: CASSSGTRTRGEFF; CDR3 DNA: TGTGCCAGCAGTTCCGGGACCAGAACCCGAGGGGAGTTCTTC
V gene: TRBV29-1; clone size: many; D gene: -; J gene: TRBJ1-2; CDR3 protein: CSVEGGDRYGYTF; CDR3 DNA: TGCAGCGTTGAAGGCGGTGATCGCTATGGCTACACCTTC
V gene: TRBV7-9; clone size: once; D gene: -; J gene: TRBJ1-2; CDR3 protein: CASSYRGLLRADNNYGYTF; CDR3 DNA: TGTGCCAGCAGCTATCGGGGACTTTTGCGCGCCGACAATAACTATGGCTACACCTTC
V gene: TRBV21-1; clone size: -; D gene: -; J gene: TRBJ1-4; CDR3 protein: CASRSGTLDEKLFF; CDR3 DNA: TGTGCCAGCAGGAGCGGGACCCTTGATGAAAAACTGTTTTTT
V gene: TRBV7-2; clone size: many; D gene: -; J gene: TRBJ1-2; CDR3 protein: CASSLAYLDGYTF; CDR3 DNA: TGTGCCAGCAGCTTAGCCTATTTAGACGGCTACACCTTC
V gene: TRBV10-3; clone size: many; D gene: -; J gene: TRBJ2-7; CDR3 protein: CAISNRVSYEQYF; CDR3 DNA: TGTGCCATCAGTAACCGGGTCTCCTACGAGCAGTACTTC
V gene: TRBV11-3; clone size: -; D gene: -; J gene: TRBJ2-3; CDR3 protein: CASSSLLRPDTQYF; CDR3 DNA: TGTGCCAGCAGCTCCCTTTTACGGCCAGATACGCAGTATTTT
V gene: TRBV28; clone size: -; D gene: -; J gene: TRBJ2-7; CDR3 protein: CASGSSCEQYF; CDR3 DNA: TGTGCCAGCGGCTCGTCCTGCGAGCAGTACTTC